The text below deals with one TCR beta chain. The data originate from a study of T cell repertoires in ileal Crohn's disease. Clones were sequenced by immunoSEQ multiplex PCR, and TCRdb holds only the in-frame ones, with some missing. Altogether around 7,300 clones are present, about 78% being singletons, with the ten largest covering roughly 44%. Specified time point: proximal margin of the surgical specimen (macroscopically non-inflamed). Adults with ileal or ileocolonic Crohn's disease and an indication for resection were eligible. V lost 0 bases and J 2 bases, leaving 8 bases between the germline ends. Germline assignment: CDR1 SQVTM and CDR2 ANQGSEA. The CDR3 contains 14 residues.

Material: ileal tissue. This TCR derives from an adult with Crohn's disease. This chain connects TRBV29-1 to TRBJ1-5; a weak D match, TRBD1 (6 bases). CDR3 coding DNA: TGCAGCGTTGAAGAATCAGGGGGCAATCAGCCCCAGCATTTT. It encodes CSVEESGGNQPQHF.